The 12 T cell receptor beta chains below all came from one sample that was sequenced in a study of blood T cells in healthy people across ages. Using a J-beta primer mix together with a sample-barcoded 5' primer, a second PCR was run for about 6 to 12 cycles. TCRdb re-called the 5' RACE reads with MiXCR, one entry per CDR3 protein. The sample shows approximately 1,000,000 distinct CDR3 sequences, more than 35% of them seen only once. The sample comprised blood. Receptors were obtained from a woman aged 60 to 75 in good health.

The V and J genes are TRBV5-5 and TRBJ2-7, with a weak D call TRBD2 (7 bases). CDR3 length equals 15 residues. Germline lookup yields CDR1 SGHKS and CDR2 YYEKEE (reference sequence). V was cut by 0 bases and J by 4 bases, with 14 bases left in between. CDR3 region: CASSLVQGGGYEQYF. The DNA for the CDR3 is TGTGCCAGCAGCTTGGTTCAGGGAGGGGGATACGAGCAGTACTTC. The whole variable domain, remainder taken from reference TRBV5-5 and TRBJ2-7, is DAGVTQSPTHLIKTRGQQVTLRCSPISGHKSVSWYQQVLGQGPQFIFQYYEKEERGRGNFPDRFSARQFPNYSSELNVNALLLGDSALYLCASSLVQGGGYEQYFGPGTRLTVT.

The V and J genes are TRBV10-3 and TRBJ2-7, with D perhaps TRBD2 (6 bases). TRBJ2-5 explains the end of the DNA better; the J call may be wrong. CDR1 is ENHRY, CDR2 SYGVKD, per germline. CDR3 size: 15 residues. This chain's CDR3 is CAISESDPEEGTQYF. The CDR3 nucleotides read TGTGCCATCAGTGAGTCAGACCCCGAGGAGGGGACCCAGTACTTC.

This clonotype was counted a single time. Compared with germline, one end of the junction differs, possibly owing to a read error. The chain couples TRBV3-1 to TRBJ2-7; 7 bases align to TRBD2. The CDR3 extends over 16 amino acids. In germline, CDR1 is LGHDT, CDR2 YNNKEL (reference sequence). Here the CDR3 reads CASSPIGGSSWDERYF. CDR3 nucleotide sequence: TGTGCCAGCAGCCCGATTGGCGGGAGTAGCTGGGATGAGCGGTACTTC.

This clonotype was detected a few times. The chain carries TRBV5-1 and TRBJ2-7, with 7 bases aligning to TRBD1. Germline-derived CDR1 and CDR2 are SGHRS and YFSETQ. The CDR3 is 11 amino acids. V lost 4 bases and J lost 6; bases outside the gene matches: 1. The CDR3 sequence is CASSTGVEQYF. DNA of the CDR3: TGCGCCAGCAGCACAGGGGTCGAGCAGTACTTC.

V is TRBV29-1 and J is TRBJ2-7, with 11 bases aligning to TRBD2. Germline assignment: CDR1 SQVTM and CDR2 ANQGSEA. The CDR3 runs to 15 residues. Trimming took 4 bases from V and 0 from J; bases not matched to a gene: 5. The CDR3 sequence is CSVGPSGGFSYEQYF. The CDR3 coding sequence is TGCAGCGTTGGCCCTAGCGGGGGGTTCTCCTACGAGCAGTACTTC.

This clonotype occurred once. The chain joins TRBV3-1 to TRBJ2-4, with 8 bases that match TRBD1. There are 15 residues in the CDR3. Germline assignment: CDR1 LGHDT and CDR2 YNNKEL (reference sequence). The ends lost 5 bases at V and 8 bases at J; junction bases unmatched: 11. The CDR3 DNA reads as TGTGCCAGCAGCTCAAGGGGACAGGCTGACCACATTCAGTACTTC. Protein: CASSSRGQADHIQYF.

This clonotype turned up a few times. The J gene is TRBJ2-3, the V gene TRBV10-3, with D perhaps matching TRBD2 (5 bases). This CDR3 comprises 14 residues. V was cut by 6 bases and J by 0 bases, with 10 bases left in between. The germline gives CDR1 ENHRY, CDR2 SYGVKD. CDR3 region: CAIRNRGSTDTQYF. Written as DNA, the CDR3 is TGTGCCATCAGGAATAGAGGGAGCACAGATACGCAGTATTTT.

This clonotype was seen ten or more times. V gene TRBV9 combines with J gene TRBJ2-3; D not resolved. The CDR3 runs to 14 residues. Per germline, CDR1 SGDLS and CDR2 YYNGEE. The V and J ends lost 4 bases and 0 bases respectively, with 9 bases between them. In DNA, the CDR3 is TGTGCCAGCAGCTCGCGCCTTAGCACAGATACGCAGTATTTT. Its protein product is CASSSRLSTDTQYF. Drawing the rest from reference TRBV9 and TRBJ2-3, the complete variable domain is DSGVTQTPKHLITATGQRVTLRCSPRSGDLSVYWYQQSLDQGLQFLIQYYNGEERAKGNILERFSAQQFPDLHSELNLSSLELGDSALYFCASSSRLSTDTQYFGPGTRLTVL.

The CDR3 DNA follows: TGCAGTGCTTACGGGCTAGCGGGGTCTACCGATACGCAGTATTTT. Residues: CSAYGLAGSTDTQYF. The rearrangement links TRBV20-1 to TRBJ2-3; 9 bases agree with TRBD2. CDR1 and CDR2 (germline): DFQATT, SNEGSKA (reference sequence). The CDR3 has 15 residues. V lost 5 bases and J lost 6; bases outside the gene matches: 12.

The rearrangement uses TRBV6-6 and TRBJ2-7; TRBD1 is a possible D gene (5 bases). The V and J ends lost 1 base and 4 bases respectively, with 11 bases between them. There are 14 residues in the CDR3. CDR1 MNHNY and CDR2 SVGAGI come from the germline V gene (reference sequence). CDR3 sequence (DNA): TGTGCCAGCAGTTACTTGGGCAGGGTGTACGAGCAGTACTTC. This sequence encodes CASSYLGRVYEQYF.

Worth noting for this clonotype: The junction departs from the called germline gene at one end, perhaps through a read error. This rearrangement joins TRBV3-1 to TRBJ2-7; D gene unclear. The CDR3 runs to 13 residues. The V gene's germline CDR1 is LGHDT and CDR2 YNNKEL (reference sequence). This CDR3 reads CTSSQSFPYEQYF. The CDR3 nucleotides are TGTACCAGCAGCCAGTCTTTTCCCTACGAGCAGTACTTC.

The chain is built from TRBV28 and TRBJ2-1, with TRBD2 identical over 7 bases. CDR3 length: 15 residues. Germline CDR1 reads MDHEN; CDR2 reads SYDVKM. The V segment lost 2 bases and the J segment 3 bases; nucleotides outside the gene matches: 4. The CDR3 reads CASSLGGGVYNEQFF. DNA of the CDR3: TGTGCCAGCAGTTTAGGCGGGGGTGTCTACAATGAGCAGTTCTTC. Full variable domain (rest looked up from reference TRBV28 and TRBJ2-1): DVKVTQSSRYLVKRTGEKVFLECVQDMDHENMFWYRQDPGLGLRLIYFSYDVKMKEKGDIPEGYSVSREKKERFSLILESASTNQTSMYLCASSLGGGVYNEQFFGPGTRLTVL.